This T cell receptor (beta chain) derives from a study of CD8 T cells in Susac syndrome. Random hexamers were used to reverse transcribe an amount of roughly 0.5 to 1 ug RNA. Multiplex immunoSEQ PCR targeted 54 Vbeta and 13 Jbeta TCR beta segments. TCRdb independently ran MiXCR on the immunoSEQ multiplex PCR reads; one entry per CDR3 protein. Among about 73,000 distinct CDR3 sequences listed, about 95% were seen once. Stable or active relapsing-remitting multiple sclerosis, untreated and meeting revised McDonald criteria, defined the controls. Germline V gene data show CDR1 as SGHTA and CDR2 as FQGTGA. The CDR3 spans 12 residues. Between the trimmed V and J ends, which lost 4 bases and 4 bases, there was a span of 4 bases.

This chain connects TRBV7-3 to TRBJ2-2; no clear D gene. Material for sequencing was CD8+ T cells from PBMCs. This clonotype originated in a human donor with multiple sclerosis. The CDR3 loop is CASSSLTGELFF. CDR3 coding DNA: TGTGCCAGCAGCTCCCTCACCGGGGAGCTGTTTTTT.